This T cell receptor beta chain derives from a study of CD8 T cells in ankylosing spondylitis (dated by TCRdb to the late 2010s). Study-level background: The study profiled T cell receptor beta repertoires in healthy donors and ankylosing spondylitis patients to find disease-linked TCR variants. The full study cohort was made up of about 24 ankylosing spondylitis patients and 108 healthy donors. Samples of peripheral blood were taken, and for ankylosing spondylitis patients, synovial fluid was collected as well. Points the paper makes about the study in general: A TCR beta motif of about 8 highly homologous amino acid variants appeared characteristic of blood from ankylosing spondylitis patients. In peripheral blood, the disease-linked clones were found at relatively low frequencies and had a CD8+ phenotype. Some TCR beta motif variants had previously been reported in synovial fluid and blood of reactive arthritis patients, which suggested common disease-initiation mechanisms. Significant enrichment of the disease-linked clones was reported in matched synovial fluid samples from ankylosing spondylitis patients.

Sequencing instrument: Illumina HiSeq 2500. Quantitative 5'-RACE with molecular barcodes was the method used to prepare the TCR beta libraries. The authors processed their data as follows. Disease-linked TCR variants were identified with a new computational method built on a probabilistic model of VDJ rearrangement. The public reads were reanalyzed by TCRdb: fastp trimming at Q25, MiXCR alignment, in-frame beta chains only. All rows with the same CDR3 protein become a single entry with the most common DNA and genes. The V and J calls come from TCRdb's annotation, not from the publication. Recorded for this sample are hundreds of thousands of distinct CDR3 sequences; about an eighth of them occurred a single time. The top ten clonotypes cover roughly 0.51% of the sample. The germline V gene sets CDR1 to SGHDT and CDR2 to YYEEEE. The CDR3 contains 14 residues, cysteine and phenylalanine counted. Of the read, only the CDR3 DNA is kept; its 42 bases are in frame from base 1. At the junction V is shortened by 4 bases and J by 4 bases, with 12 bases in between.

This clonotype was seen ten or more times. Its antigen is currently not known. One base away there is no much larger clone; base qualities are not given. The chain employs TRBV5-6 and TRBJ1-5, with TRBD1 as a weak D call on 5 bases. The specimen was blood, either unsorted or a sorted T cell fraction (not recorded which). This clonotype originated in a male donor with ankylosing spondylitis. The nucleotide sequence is TGTGCCAGCAGCGCGGGACGGTCAAATCAGCCCCAGCATTTT. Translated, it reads CASSAGRSNQPQHF.